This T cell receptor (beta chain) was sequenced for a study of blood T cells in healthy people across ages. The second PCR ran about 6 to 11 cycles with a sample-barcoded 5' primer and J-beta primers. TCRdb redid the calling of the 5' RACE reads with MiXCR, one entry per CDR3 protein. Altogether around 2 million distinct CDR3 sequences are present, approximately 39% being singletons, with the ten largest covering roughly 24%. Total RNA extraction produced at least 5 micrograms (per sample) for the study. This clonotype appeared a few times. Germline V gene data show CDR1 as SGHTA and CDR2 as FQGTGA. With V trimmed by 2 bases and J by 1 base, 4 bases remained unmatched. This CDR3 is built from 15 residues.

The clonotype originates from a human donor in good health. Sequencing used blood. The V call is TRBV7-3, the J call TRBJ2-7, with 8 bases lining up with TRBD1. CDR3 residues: CASSLSGQASYEQYF. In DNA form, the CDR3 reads TGTGCCAGCAGCTTATCGGGACAGGCTTCCTACGAGCAGTACTTC.